The 24 T cell receptor beta chains given below trace back to one sample, sequenced in a study of blood T cells in healthy people across ages. A second PCR of about 7 to 12 cycles used a sample-barcoded 5' primer and a J-beta primer mix. TCRdb reprocessed the 5' RACE reads with MiXCR, giving one entry per CDR3 protein. The sample includes 1.5 million to 2 million distinct CDR3 sequences, about 49% of them seen just once. The sequenced sample was blood. These receptors originate from a woman aged 35 to 49 in good health.

On this clonotype itself: Given a far larger clone just one base away, this is likely a sequencing read error. The rearrangement joins TRBV7-2 to TRBJ2-6; weak D call: TRBD2 (5 bases). Germline V gene data show CDR1 as SGHTA and CDR2 as FQGNSA. The CDR3 loop spans 14 amino acids. The V end lost 1 base, the J end lost 6 bases, and 7 bases lay between the germline ends. The chain's CDR3 is CASSLDSEANVLTF. The CDR3 bases are TGTGCCAGCAGCTTAGATAGCGAGGCCAACGTCCTGACTTTC.

The chain uses TRBV6-5 and TRBJ2-1, with unresolved D. CDR1 and CDR2 from the germline V gene are MNHEY and SVGAGI. V was pared by 0 bases and J by 10 bases, with 19 bases between. This CDR3 contains 16 residues. CDR3 in amino acids: CASSYSVGKQPYEQFF. CDR3 in DNA: TGTGCCAGCAGTTACTCGGTTGGGAAACAACCCTACGAGCAGTTCTTC.

This clonotype was counted at least ten times. V and J are TRBV6-5 and TRBJ2-3; 10 bases align to TRBD2. Germline-derived CDR1 and CDR2 are MNHEY and SVGAGI. J gave up 6 bases and V 7 bases, and 7 bases lay outside the gene matches. There are 14 residues in the CDR3. CDR3: CASNPAGGPDTQYF. In nucleotides, the CDR3 is TGTGCCAGCAACCCAGCGGGGGGGCCCGATACGCAGTATTTT.

This clonotype was detected a few times. The chain couples TRBV7-2 to TRBJ2-5; TRBD1 aligns across 8 bases. The V gene's germline CDR1 is SGHTA and CDR2 FQGNSA. V trimming: 8 bases; J trimming: 5 bases; junction bases outside the gene matches: 4. This CDR3 comprises 12 residues. CDR3 coding DNA: TGTGCCAGCCGCAGACAGGGGGAGACCCAGTACTTC. It specifies CASRRQGETQYF. Based on the CDR3 plus reference TRBV7-2 and TRBJ2-5, the full variable domain is GAGVSQSPSNKVTEKGKDVELRCDPISGHTALYWYRQSLGQGLEFLIYFQGNSAPDKSGLPSDRFSAERTGGSVSTLTIQRTQQEDSAVYLCASRRQGETQYFGPGTRLLVL.

This clonotype was seen a few times. The chain carries TRBV15 and TRBJ2-3, with 9 bases identical to TRBD1. The CDR3 totals 16 residues. Per germline, CDR1 LNHNV and CDR2 YYDKDF (reference sequence). The V gene end was trimmed by 5 bases and the J gene end by 4 bases; junction bases not matched to a gene: 10. CDR3 nucleotides: TGTGCCACCAGCGCCCCCGGACAGGGGATCGCAGATACGCAGTATTTT. Translated, it gives CATSAPGQGIADTQYF. Filled out from reference TRBV15 and TRBJ2-3, the complete variable domain reads DAMVIQNPRYQVTQFGKPVTLSCSQTLNHNVMYWYQQKSSQAPKLLFHYYDKDFNNEADTPDNFQSRRPNTSFCFLDIRSPGLGDTAMYLCATSAPGQGIADTQYFGPGTRLTVL.

The chain employs TRBV6-5 and TRBJ2-3; TRBD1 matches at 7 bases. Germline V gene sequence: CDR1 MNHEY, CDR2 SVGAGI. V lost 7 bases to trimming and J lost 3 bases; unmatched junction nucleotides: 4. The CDR3 is made up of 13 amino acids. In DNA form, the CDR3 reads TGTGCCAGCATGGCAGGGGGTACAGATACGCAGTATTTT. Its protein is CASMAGGTDTQYF.

CDR3 sequence: CASSLQRGGGQPQHF. CDR3 nucleotide sequence: TGTGCCAGCAGCCTCCAAAGGGGTGGGGGACAGCCCCAGCATTTT. J is TRBJ1-5 and V is TRBV7-2; tentatively, D is TRBD1 (5 bases). V gave up 5 bases and J gave up 7 bases, with 18 bases separating them. CDR3 length equals 15 residues. Germline assignment: CDR1 SGHTA and CDR2 FQGNSA.

The chain has TRBV28 and TRBJ1-2; D possibly corresponds to TRBD1 (5 bases). In germline, CDR1 is MDHEN, CDR2 SYDVKM. The CDR3 is 13 amino acids. With 10 bases removed from V and 3 bases from J, the gap between germline ends came to 15 bases. The CDR3 spells CATGTDVYYGYTF. CDR3 sequence (DNA): TGTGCCACCGGGACCGACGTTTACTATGGCTACACCTTC.

The gene calls are TRBV28 and TRBJ1-1, with a possible D match to TRBD1 (5 bases). The CDR3 extends over 15 amino acids. Germline V CDR1 and CDR2: MDHEN, SYDVKM. V lost 6 bases and J 5 bases, leaving 19 bases between the germline ends. In DNA, the CDR3 is TGTGCCAGCAGGTCCGGGGGGACCCCGGGTACTGAAGCTTTCTTT. Its translation is CASRSGGTPGTEAFF.

This clonotype was counted only a few times. The chain uses TRBV6-2 or TRBV6-3 and TRBJ2-6, with 7 nucleotides matching TRBD1. Trimming took 7 bases from V and 2 from J; bases not matched to a gene: 5. The germline V gene encodes CDR1 MNHEY and CDR2 SVGEGT. The CDR3 sequence is 15 residues long. CDR3 residues: CASTMTGTGANVLTF. Here the CDR3 DNA reads TGTGCCAGCACCATGACAGGGACTGGGGCCAACGTCCTGACTTTC.

The chain is built from TRBV7-2 and TRBJ2-1; weak D call: TRBD2 (5 bases). This CDR3 comprises 14 residues. The germline V gene encodes CDR1 SGHTA and CDR2 FQGNSA. The ends were cut back, 1 base at V and 6 bases at J, with 10 bases in the middle. The CDR3 region is CASSLGVRGNEQFF. CDR3 sequence (DNA): TGTGCCAGCAGCTTAGGGGTCCGGGGCAATGAGCAGTTCTTC.

This clonotype has just a few counts. The chain carries TRBV11-2 and TRBJ2-7; either TRBD1 or TRBD2 may fit D (7 bases each). V shed 3 bases and J shed 11 bases, with 26 bases lying between them. The CDR3 runs to 16 residues. Germline lookup yields CDR1 SGHAT and CDR2 FQNNGV. Written as DNA, the CDR3 is TGTGCCAGCAGCTTGAAGGGGGCGGGCGGGGGAGAGACCAAGTACTTC. This encodes CASSLKGAGGGETKYF. The full variable domain, completed using reference TRBV11-2 and TRBJ2-7, is EAGVAQSPRYKIIEKRQSVAFWCNPISGHATLYWYQQILGQGPKLLIQFQNNGVVDDSQLPKDRFSAERLKGVDSTLKIQPAKLEDSAVYLCASSLKGAGGGETKYFGPGTRLTVT.

The V gene is TRBV7-2, the J gene TRBJ2-3, with TRBD2 as a possible D gene (5 bases). The CDR3 totals 16 residues. Trimming took 2 bases from V and 2 from J, leaving 14 bases between them. Per the germline V gene, CDR1 is SGHTA and CDR2 is FQGNSA. The CDR3 protein is CASSLSPGIATDTQYF. The CDR3 DNA sequence: TGTGCCAGCAGCTTAAGCCCCGGGATAGCCACAGATACGCAGTATTTT.

This clonotype was observed a few times. The rearrangement joins TRBV28 to TRBJ2-7; tentatively, D is TRBD1 (5 bases). This CDR3 has 15 amino acids. V was pared by 2 bases and J by 2 bases, with 13 bases between. From germline, CDR1 is MDHEN and CDR2 SYDVKM. CDR3 loop: CASSLGRAATYEQYF. CDR3 bases: TGTGCCAGCAGTTTAGGCAGGGCCGCGACCTACGAGCAGTACTTC.

This clonotype was recorded at least ten times. One junction end disagrees with the germline gene, perhaps due to a read error. This sequence joins TRBV20-1 and TRBJ2-7; D is undetermined. The V gene's germline CDR1 is DFQATT and CDR2 SNEGSKA (reference sequence). The CDR3 consists of 8 residues. The CDR3 DNA reads as TGCAGTGCCAGAGCAGGGTACTTC. This codes for CSARAGYF.

The chain uses TRBV7-2 and TRBJ2-7, with D possibly matching TRBD2 (5 bases). This CDR3 spans 14 amino acids. V lost 6 bases to trimming and J lost 1 base, with 13 bases between them. Germline V lookup: CDR1 SGHTA, CDR2 FQGNSA. The CDR3: CASRLGGVSYEQYF. The CDR3, as DNA: TGTGCCAGCAGACTTGGAGGAGTATCCTACGAGCAGTACTTC.

V and J are TRBV27 and TRBJ1-1; D might be TRBD1 (5 bases). V shed 0 bases and J shed 4 bases, with 12 bases lying between them. Looked up from germline, CDR1 is MNHEY and CDR2 is SMNVEV (reference sequence). The CDR3 spans 15 residues. The DNA for the CDR3 is TGTGCCAGCAGTTTATCGAGTTCGGGGCGCACTGAAGCTTTCTTT. Translation: CASSLSSSGRTEAFF.

The count of this clonotype is one. The V and J genes are TRBV27 and TRBJ2-4; 9 nucleotides agree with TRBD1. Trimming cost V 5 bases and J 0 bases; bases outside gene matches: 11. Germline CDR1 is MNHEY and CDR2 is SMNVEV (reference sequence). There are 18 residues in the CDR3. The DNA for the CDR3 is TGTGCCAGCAGTAAAACCTATCCGGGACAGGGAGCCAAAAACATTCAGTACTTC. This encodes CASSKTYPGQGAKNIQYF.

This clonotype was observed a single time. The rearrangement uses TRBV6-2 or TRBV6-3 and TRBJ2-1; 12 bases are a match to TRBD2. Germline values: CDR1 MNHEY, CDR2 SVGEGT. V gave up 9 bases and J gave up 1 base; unmatched junction bases: 25. This CDR3 spans 22 amino acids. CDR3: CASSPTGGVGLAGGKSYNEQFF. The CDR3 nucleotides are TGTGCCAGTTCTCCAACAGGGGGCGTTGGGCTAGCGGGGGGGAAATCCTACAATGAGCAGTTCTTC.

In this sample, this clonotype turned up a few times. The chain links TRBV6-1 to TRBJ2-7; 9 bases are a match to TRBD1. Germline CDR1 and CDR2: MNHNS and SASEGT. Unmatched junction bases numbered 5, after V lost 6 bases and J lost 5 bases. This CDR3 is 13 amino acids long. The CDR3 DNA reads as TGTGCCAGCAGCCACAGGGGGCGAGACGAGCAGTACTTC. This encodes CASSHRGRDEQYF.

The genes are TRBV6-2 or TRBV6-3 and TRBJ2-7, with 8 positions matching TRBD2. V shed 4 bases, J shed 0 bases, and the junction held 11 bases outside the gene matches. The germline V gene encodes CDR1 MNHEY and CDR2 SVGEGT. The CDR3 loop spans 17 amino acids. The CDR3 nucleotides read TGTGCCAGCAGTTGCCCCGGGGAGCGGGGGCCCTCCTACGAGCAGTACTTC. Its protein product is CASSCPGERGPSYEQYF.

The chain recombines TRBV20-1 with TRBJ1-4, with D tentatively TRBD1 (5 bases). Looked up from germline, CDR1 is DFQATT and CDR2 is SNEGSKA (reference sequence). This CDR3 has 13 amino acids. Trimming took off 3 bases at V and 7 bases at J, with 12 bases between the two ends. CDR3 protein: CSASPRVPEKLFF. The CDR3 nucleotides read TGCAGTGCTAGCCCCAGGGTGCCTGAAAAACTGTTTTTT.

The J gene is TRBJ2-7, the V gene TRBV5-6, with 10 bases identical to TRBD1. The J call could be wrong; TRBJ2-5 is a better fit for the DNA end. Germline values: CDR1 SGHDT, CDR2 YYEEEE. The CDR3 contains 17 residues. The CDR3, as DNA: TGTGCCAGCAGTCAAGACACCGGGACAGGGGCGGGAGAGACCCAGTACTTC. It is translated as CASSQDTGTGAGETQYF.

The V call is TRBV18, the J call TRBJ1-6; D unclear. The CDR3 totals 16 residues. The germline gives CDR1 KGHSH, CDR2 LQKENI. V was clipped by 2 bases and J by 4 bases, with 12 bases between them. The CDR3 DNA reads as TGTGCCAGCTCACCAAAGACTGCTACTTATAATTCACCCCTCCACTTT. This translates into CASSPKTATYNSPLHF.